The clone carrying this TCR beta chain appeared a few times. Trimming cost V 2 bases and J 9 bases, with 5 bases left between them. CDR3 size: 11 residues. Germline V gene sequence: CDR1 SEHNR, CDR2 FQNEAQ (reference sequence). Original processing notes: Amplification of reference gene primers was used by the study to estimate nucleated cell counts. Generated by immunoSEQ multiplex PCR, the TCRdb table keeps only in-frame clones and is missing some. For V, J and clone size, that table is used; D and trimming come from the DNA. The sample lists 300,000 or so clones; roughly 86% were seen once. This sample stems from a study of blood T cell repertoires in COVID-19. Study information: Acute and convalescent COVID-19 samples came from the United States, Italy and Spain. From T cells, B-cell-depleted T cells, or PBMCs came the material, which was cDNA or gDNA.

The genes are TRBV7-9 and TRBJ1-3; D gene ambiguous. The sample taken for sequencing was peripheral blood. The receptor's source is a woman aged 50 to 65 with acute or convalescent COVID-19. CDR3 nucleotide sequence: TGTGCCAGCAGCTTACACTTCACCATATATTTT. This encodes CASSLHFTIYF.